Sequencing of this T cell receptor (beta chain) was carried out in a study of identical twins. Unique molecular identifiers were present on cDNA, and template switching added a universal primer site. TCRdb analysed the 5' RACE reads with MiXCR anew, one entry per CDR3 protein. The sample lists around 1.7 million distinct CDR3 sequences; under 35% were seen once. This CDR3 has 16 residues. Germline assignment: CDR1 LNHDA and CDR2 SQIVND (reference sequence). V was cut by 5 bases and J by 0 bases, with 14 bases left in between. The donors were all healthy and Caucasian. The material sequenced was cord blood. V and J are TRBV19 and TRBJ2-4; possibly TRBD1 for D (6 bases). The TCR was taken from a newborn girl in good health. The CDR3 DNA is TGTGCCAGTAGTGAGACAGGCAGACTAGCCAAAAACATTCAGTACTTC. Translated: CASSETGRLAKNIQYF.